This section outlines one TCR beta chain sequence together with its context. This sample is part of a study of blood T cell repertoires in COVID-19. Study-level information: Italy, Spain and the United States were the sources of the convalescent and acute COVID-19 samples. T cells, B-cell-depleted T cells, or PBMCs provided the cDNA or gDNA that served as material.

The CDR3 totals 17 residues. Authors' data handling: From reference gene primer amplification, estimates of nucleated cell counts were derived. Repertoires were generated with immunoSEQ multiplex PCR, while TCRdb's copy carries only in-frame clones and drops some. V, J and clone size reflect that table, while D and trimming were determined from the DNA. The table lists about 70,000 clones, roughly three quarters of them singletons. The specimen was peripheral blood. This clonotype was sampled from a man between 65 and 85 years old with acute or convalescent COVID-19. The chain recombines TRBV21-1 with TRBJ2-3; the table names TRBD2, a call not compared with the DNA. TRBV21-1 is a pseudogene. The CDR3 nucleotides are TGTGCCAGCAGCAAAGGTGAGGGGACTAGCGGGACAGATACGCAGTATTTT. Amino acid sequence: CASSKGEGTSGTDTQYF.